This T cell receptor beta chain was identified in a study of blood T cell repertoires in COVID-19. The wider study: Samples representing acute and convalescent COVID-19 were sourced from the United States, Italy and Spain. Nucleic acid was either cDNA or gDNA, and it came from T cells, B-cell-depleted T cells, or PBMCs.

The authors' processing: Counts of nucleated cells, estimated from reference gene primer amplification, were obtained. TCRdb's table, derived via immunoSEQ multiplex PCR, lists solely in-frame clones and lacks some. The V and J calls and clone size come from that table; D and trimming were worked out from the DNA. The sample lists just under 350,000 clones; roughly 90% were seen once. The Seattle site enrolled patients during active infection and followed them longitudinally. The CDR3 runs to 15 residues. The ends lost 1 base at V and 0 bases at J; junction bases unmatched: 3. CDR1 is SGHAT, CDR2 FQNNGV, per germline.

The origin of this receptor is a woman in her 70s with COVID-19, enrolled during active disease. The sequencing input was peripheral blood. The chain joins TRBV11-2 to TRBJ2-7; 7 bases are shared with TRBD1. Written as DNA, the CDR3 is TGTGCCAGCAGCTTAGGGGGGACAGTCTCCTACGAGCAGTACTTC. Protein product: CASSLGGTVSYEQYF.